This T cell receptor (beta chain) was documented in a study of blood T cell repertoires in COVID-19. About the study: The United States, Italy and Spain were the sources of the acute and convalescent COVID-19 samples.

The CDR3 runs to 13 residues. Trimming removed 4 bases from V and 8 bases from J; junction bases left unmatched: 6. Germline-derived CDR1 and CDR2 are SNHLY and FYNNEI. The repertoire was sequenced with immunoSEQ multiplex PCR; TCRdb's copy has only in-frame clones and lacks some. The data show under 150,000 clones, with around 81% seen just once and approximately 8.4% held by the top ten. This clone was counted between two and nine times. The specimen sequenced was peripheral blood. The V and J genes are TRBV2 and TRBJ1-1; 8 bases agree with TRBD1. This clonotype originated in a human donor with acute or convalescent COVID-19. The donor label of this sample is uncertain. The CDR3 reads CASSGDRRSEAFF. CDR3 DNA: TGTGCCAGCAGTGGGGACAGGCGGAGCGAAGCTTTCTTT.